The 25 T cell receptor beta chains reported below all come from one sample, sequenced in a study of identical twins. TCRdb called the 5' RACE reads again in MiXCR, with one record for every CDR3 protein. The sample has about 900,000 distinct CDR3 sequences, 9% to 15% seen once; the top ten hold roughly 1.6%. The data were also submitted as part of a second study, on yellow fever vaccine responses in identical twins.

The sequencing sample was made of PBMCs. The receptors stem from a woman aged 18-30 years in good health.

This clonotype was found many times. Here the CDR3 reads CASSYLPSSYEQYF. The CDR3 DNA follows: TGTGCCAGCAGTTACCTCCCCTCATCCTACGAGCAGTACTTC. The chain joins TRBV6-2 or TRBV6-3 to TRBJ2-7; D is ambiguous. CDR1 is MNHEY and CDR2 is SVGEGT in the germline V gene. Trimming took 2 bases from V and 1 from J, leaving 9 bases between them. This CDR3 contains 14 residues.

This clonotype was observed many times. The J gene is TRBJ2-3, the V gene TRBV5-1, with 7 nucleotides matching TRBD2. CDR3 length equals 18 residues. With V trimmed by 0 bases and J by 4 bases, 14 bases remained unmatched. The germline V gene encodes CDR1 SGHRS and CDR2 YFSETQ. CDR3 residues: CASSLVLAGGSPADTQYF. The CDR3 DNA reads TGCGCCAGCAGCTTGGTCCTTGCCGGCGGGAGTCCAGCAGATACGCAGTATTTT.

The CDR3 DNA is TGCAGCGTTGTTAAAACCGGGACGGAGAACACTGAAGCTTTCTTT. As protein: CSVVKTGTENTEAFF. V and J are TRBV29-1 and TRBJ1-1; maybe TRBD1 (5 bases). V lost 4 bases, J lost 1 base, and 16 bases lay in between. Germline V gives CDR1 SQVTM, CDR2 ANQGSEA. This CDR3 contains 15 residues.

The CDR3 bases are TGTGCCAGCAGCTCCGGGCCAAAAGAGACCCAGTACTTC. Protein product: CASSSGPKETQYF. The chain joins TRBV11-2 to TRBJ2-5; D unresolved. Germline V lookup: CDR1 SGHAT, CDR2 FQNNGV. V lost 4 bases to trimming and J lost 3 bases, with 9 bases between them. The CDR3 has 13 residues.

This clonotype has at least ten counts. The chain is built from TRBV9 and TRBJ1-6; no definite D call. CDR1 is SGDLS and CDR2 is YYNGEE in the germline V gene. Trimming shortened V by 4 bases and J by 8 bases, and 10 bases separated the two germline ends. This CDR3 has 13 residues. In DNA, the CDR3 is TGTGCCAGCAGCTCCCGTATCGATTCACCCCTCCACTTT. This sequence encodes CASSSRIDSPLHF.

The chain carries TRBV12-3 or TRBV12-4 and TRBJ2-1; D perhaps matches TRBD2 (6 bases). This CDR3 has 15 residues. With 3 bases removed from V and 7 bases from J, the gap between germline ends came to 16 bases. The CDR3 spells CASSFGREEGNEQFF. The CDR3 DNA is TGTGCCAGCAGTTTCGGCAGGGAGGAGGGGAATGAGCAGTTCTTC.

CDR3 sequence (DNA): TGCAGTGCTAGAGATCGAGCGGGGGGGATTCAAGAGACCCAGTACTTC. Protein: CSARDRAGGIQETQYF. The rearrangement joins TRBV20-1 to TRBJ2-5; 10 positions agree with TRBD2. V dropped 0 bases and J dropped 2; count of bases not matched to a gene: 6. Germline values: CDR1 DFQATT, CDR2 SNEGSKA (reference sequence). The CDR3 is 16 amino acids.

This clonotype has a count of ten or more. The chain couples TRBV7-9 to TRBJ1-6, with a weak D call TRBD1 (6 bases). With 5 bases removed from V and 6 bases from J, the gap between germline ends came to 20 bases. The CDR3 is 17 amino acids. Germline-derived CDR1 and CDR2 are SEHNR and FQNEAQ (reference sequence). In DNA, the CDR3 is TGTGCCAGCAGCCGCCCCACAGGCAGGGGAAGTAATTCACCCCTCCACTTT. This codes for CASSRPTGRGSNSPLHF.

This clonotype was found a few times. V gene TRBV2 combines with J gene TRBJ2-3, with 9 nucleotides matching TRBD2. CDR3 length: 16 residues. The germline V gene encodes CDR1 SNHLY and CDR2 FYNNEI. Trimming removed 2 bases from V and 0 bases from J; junction bases left unmatched: 3. CDR3 sequence reads: CASSEPSGASTDTQYF. CDR3 DNA: TGTGCCAGCAGTGAACCTAGCGGGGCTAGCACAGATACGCAGTATTTT.

This clonotype was observed a few times. At one of its ends the junction is not consistent with the germline gene, which may arise from a read error. V usage is TRBV5-1 and J usage is TRBJ2-6, with D perhaps matching TRBD1 (5 bases). The CDR3 is 15 residues long. Per germline, CDR1 SGHRS and CDR2 YFSETQ. CDR3 sequence: CASNLGLTGANVLTF. Written as DNA, the CDR3 is TGCGCCAGCAACTTGGGGCTCACGGGGGCCAACGTCCTGACTTTC.

This clonotype was counted only a few times. The chain recombines TRBV19 with TRBJ2-2; D call uncertain. The CDR3 has 15 residues. V was trimmed by 3 bases and J by 1 base, leaving 9 bases between them. CDR1 LNHDA and CDR2 SQIVND come from the germline V gene (reference sequence). The CDR3 DNA follows: TGTGCCAGTAGTATGGAAATACTGAACACCGGGGAGCTGTTTTTT. This encodes CASSMEILNTGELFF.

The chain employs TRBV4-1 and TRBJ2-1; 9 bases fit TRBD1. The CDR3 loop spans 14 amino acids. V trimming: 4 bases; J trimming: 9 bases; junction bases outside the gene matches: 7. Germline assignment: CDR1 MGHRA and CDR2 YSYEKL. CDR3: CASSRMPQGAEQFF. In nucleotides, the CDR3 is TGCGCCAGCAGCCGGATGCCACAGGGGGCTGAGCAGTTCTTC.

The chain has TRBV20-1 and TRBJ1-2; D is unclear. V was pared by 6 bases and J by 7 bases, with 21 bases between. The germline V gene encodes CDR1 DFQATT and CDR2 SNEGSKA (reference sequence). The CDR3 runs 14 residues. CDR3 protein: CSATRESGSFGYTF. The CDR3 coding sequence is TGCAGTGCGACTCGGGAGTCCGGATCCTTTGGCTACACCTTC.

The chain joins TRBV29-1 to TRBJ2-7, with TRBD1 identical over 8 bases. This CDR3 region has 13 residues. Germline V gene lookup returns CDR1 SQVTM and CDR2 ANQGSEA. The J segment lost 2 bases and the V segment lost 4 bases, leaving 4 bases of the junction unmatched. The CDR3, as DNA: TGCAGCGTTGCCGGGACAGGCCCCTACGAGCAGTACTTC. Its protein product is CSVAGTGPYEQYF.

This clonotype came up a few times. The CDR3 DNA reads as TGTGCCAGCAGCTTAGGAGGGGCCAGGGATCAGCCCCAGCATTTT. Translating gives CASSLGGARDQPQHF. This chain joins TRBV7-9 and TRBJ1-5; D may be TRBD1 (5 bases). This CDR3 is built from 15 residues. Germline V gene sequence: CDR1 SEHNR, CDR2 FQNEAQ (reference sequence). V was trimmed by 1 base and J by 5 bases, leaving 12 bases between them.

The genes are TRBV6-5 and TRBJ2-6; the match to TRBD1 covers 8 bases. CDR1 MNHEY and CDR2 SVGAGI come from the germline V gene. With 0 bases clipped from V and 0 bases from J, the junction kept 10 bases outside the gene matches. The CDR3 extends over 20 amino acids. The CDR3 loop reads CASSYSSDRGTSSGANVLTF. CDR3 coding DNA: TGTGCCAGCAGTTACTCTTCCGACAGGGGCACCTCCTCTGGGGCCAACGTCCTGACTTTC.

The chain combines TRBV7-8 with TRBJ2-1; D is unclear. This CDR3 has 15 residues. Trimming removed 3 bases from V and 5 bases from J, with 14 bases in between. Per the germline V gene, CDR1 is SGHVS and CDR2 is FQNEAQ. The CDR3 DNA reads as TGTGCCAGCAGCTTCGGCCAGGCACTTCACAATGAGCAGTTCTTC. Translation: CASSFGQALHNEQFF.

The V gene is TRBV7-2, the J gene TRBJ1-2; tentative D call: TRBD1 (6 bases). Germline assignment: CDR1 SGHTA and CDR2 FQGNSA. The V and J ends lost 5 bases and 5 bases respectively, with 15 bases between them. This CDR3 spans 14 amino acids. CDR3 nucleotide sequence: TGTGCCAGCAGCGTAAACAGGGTCGGGTATGGCTACACCTTC. It specifies CASSVNRVGYGYTF.

Only a few counts were recorded for this clonotype. The gene calls are TRBV2 and TRBJ2-7; 7 nucleotides line up with TRBD2. The CDR3 runs 16 residues. Unmatched junction bases numbered 10, after V lost 3 bases and J lost 2 bases. Germline assignment: CDR1 SNHLY and CDR2 FYNNEI. CDR3 in amino acids: CASSDIASAGAYEQYF. The CDR3 DNA follows: TGTGCCAGCAGTGATATCGCGTCGGCGGGGGCCTACGAGCAGTACTTC.

As regards this clonotype: The junction differs from germline at one of its ends, possibly a read error. The chain employs TRBV12-3 or TRBV12-4 and TRBJ2-7; tentative D call: TRBD2 (5 bases). This CDR3 region has 12 residues. The CDR3 region is CASRLEGYEQYF. The CDR3 coding sequence is TGTGCCAGCAGATTAGAGGGTTACGAGCAGTACTTC.

The chain is built from TRBV7-9 and TRBJ2-2; D might be TRBD1 or TRBD2, each matching 5 bases. The germline V gene has CDR1 SEHNR and CDR2 FQNEAQ (reference sequence). V lost 5 bases and J 4 bases, leaving 11 bases between the germline ends. This CDR3 comprises 14 residues. The CDR3 protein is CASSPEGPTGELFF. The CDR3, as DNA: TGTGCCAGCAGCCCAGAGGGGCCCACCGGGGAGCTGTTTTTT.

The chain combines TRBV6-1 with TRBJ2-3; TRBD2 aligns across 9 bases. Germline V CDR1 and CDR2: MNHNS, SASEGT. CDR3 length: 15 amino acids. V shed 5 bases, J shed 7 bases, and the junction held 10 bases outside the gene matches. CDR3 sequence reads: CASSPSAGGSYTQYF. As DNA, the CDR3 is TGTGCCAGCAGTCCCTCAGCGGGGGGCTCGTATACGCAGTATTTT.

This clonotype was counted only a few times. V gene TRBV9 combines with J gene TRBJ2-1; 12 bases map to TRBD2. The germline V gene has CDR1 SGDLS and CDR2 YYNGEE. The CDR3 runs to 17 residues. After removal of 7 bases from V and 8 bases from J, the junction contained 16 bases not matched to a gene. CDR3 protein: CASSAGLAGGQMDEQFF. The CDR3 bases are TGTGCCAGCTCCGCGGGCCTAGCGGGAGGGCAAATGGATGAGCAGTTCTTC. The entire variable domain, with the rest obtained from reference TRBV9 and TRBJ2-1, is as follows: DSGVTQTPKHLITATGQRVTLRCSPRSGDLSVYWYQQSLDQGLQFLIQYYNGEERAKGNILERFSAQQFPDLHSELNLSSLELGDSALYFCASSAGLAGGQMDEQFFGPGTRLTVL.

This clonotype was picked up many times. This chain uses TRBV12-3 or TRBV12-4 with TRBJ2-3; no clear D gene. Trimming shortened V by 10 bases and J by 1 base, and 9 bases separated the two germline ends. The CDR3 has 12 amino acids. The CDR3 spells CAITLGTDTQYF. CDR3 nucleotide sequence: TGTGCCATCACTCTCGGCACAGATACGCAGTATTTT.

The chain employs TRBV7-2 and TRBJ2-3; D is perhaps TRBD2 (7 bases). The V and J ends lost 5 bases and 8 bases respectively, with 20 bases between them. This CDR3 is 15 amino acids long. CDR1 SGHTA and CDR2 FQGNSA come from the germline V gene. CDR3 region: CASSQAPGGLGTQYF. The CDR3 DNA follows: TGTGCCAGCAGCCAAGCCCCGGGGGGCCTTGGTACGCAGTATTTT.